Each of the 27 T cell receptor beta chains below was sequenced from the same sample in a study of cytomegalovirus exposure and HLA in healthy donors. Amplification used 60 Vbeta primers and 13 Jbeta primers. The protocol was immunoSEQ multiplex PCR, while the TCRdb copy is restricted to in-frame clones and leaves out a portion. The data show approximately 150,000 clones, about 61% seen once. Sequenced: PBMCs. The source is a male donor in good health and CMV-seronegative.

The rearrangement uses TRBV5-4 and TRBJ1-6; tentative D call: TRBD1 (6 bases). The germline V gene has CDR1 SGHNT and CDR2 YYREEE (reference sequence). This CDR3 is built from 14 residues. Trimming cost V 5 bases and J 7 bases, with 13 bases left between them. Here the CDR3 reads CASSFRDKNSPLHF. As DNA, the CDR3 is TGTGCCAGCAGTTTTCGGGACAAGAATTCACCCCTCCACTTT.

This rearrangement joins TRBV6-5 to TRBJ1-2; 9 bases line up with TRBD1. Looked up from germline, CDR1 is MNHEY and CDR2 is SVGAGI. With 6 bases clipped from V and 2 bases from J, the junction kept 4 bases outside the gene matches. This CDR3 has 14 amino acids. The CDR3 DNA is TGTGCCAGCAGGGCCACAGGGGGCAACTATGGCTACACCTTC. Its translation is CASRATGGNYGYTF.

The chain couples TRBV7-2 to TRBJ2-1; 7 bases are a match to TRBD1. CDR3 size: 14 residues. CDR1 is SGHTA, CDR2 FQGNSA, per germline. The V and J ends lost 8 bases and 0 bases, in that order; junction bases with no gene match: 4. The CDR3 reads CASPGQSSYNEQFF. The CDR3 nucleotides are TGTGCCAGCCCGGGACAGAGCTCCTACAATGAGCAGTTCTTC. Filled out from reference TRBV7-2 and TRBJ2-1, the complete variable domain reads GAGVSQSPSNKVTEKGKDVELRCDPISGHTALYWYRQSLGQGLEFLIYFQGNSAPDKSGLPSDRFSAERTGGSVSTLTIQRTQQEDSAVYLCASPGQSSYNEQFFGPGTRLTVL.

The CDR3 here is CASSYQAGGVRETQYF. The CDR3, as DNA: TGTGCCAGCAGTTACCAGGCGGGGGGCGTCAGGGAGACCCAGTACTTC. The chain is built from TRBV6-6 and TRBJ2-5, with 8 bases identical to TRBD2. The CDR3 is 16 amino acids. Losses at the gene ends were 2 bases for V and 5 bases for J; bases not matched to a gene: 10. Germline V gene lookup returns CDR1 MNHNY and CDR2 SVGAGI (reference sequence).

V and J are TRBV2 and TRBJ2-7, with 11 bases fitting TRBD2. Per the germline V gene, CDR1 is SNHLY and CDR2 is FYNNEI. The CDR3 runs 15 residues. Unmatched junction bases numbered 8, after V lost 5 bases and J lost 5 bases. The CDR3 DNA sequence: TGTGCCAGCAGTCGAGACGGACTAGCGGGCCACGAGCAGTACTTC. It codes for CASSRDGLAGHEQYF.

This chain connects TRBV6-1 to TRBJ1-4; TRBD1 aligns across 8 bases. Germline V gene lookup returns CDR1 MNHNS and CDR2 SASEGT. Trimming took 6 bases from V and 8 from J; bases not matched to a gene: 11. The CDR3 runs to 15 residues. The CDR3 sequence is CASRRAGQVEEKLFF. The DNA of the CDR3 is TGTGCCAGCAGGAGGGCGGGACAGGTGGAAGAAAAACTGTTTTTT.

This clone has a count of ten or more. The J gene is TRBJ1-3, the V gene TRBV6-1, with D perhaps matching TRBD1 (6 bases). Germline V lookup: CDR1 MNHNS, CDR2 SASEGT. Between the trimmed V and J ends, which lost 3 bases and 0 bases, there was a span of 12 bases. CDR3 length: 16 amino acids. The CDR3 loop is CASSDPGHGSGNTIYF. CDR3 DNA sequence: TGTGCCAGCAGTGATCCGGGACACGGCTCTGGAAACACCATATATTTT.

The CDR3 nucleotides are TGTGCCTGGAGACAAACAGGCGCCTACGAGCAGTACTTC. Protein: CAWRQTGAYEQYF. The chain uses TRBV30 and TRBJ2-7; TRBD1 is a possible D gene (5 bases). Germline V gene data show CDR1 as GTSNPN and CDR2 as SVGIG (reference sequence). CDR3 length: 13 amino acids. Deletions cut 3 bases from V and 2 bases from J, with 11 bases between.

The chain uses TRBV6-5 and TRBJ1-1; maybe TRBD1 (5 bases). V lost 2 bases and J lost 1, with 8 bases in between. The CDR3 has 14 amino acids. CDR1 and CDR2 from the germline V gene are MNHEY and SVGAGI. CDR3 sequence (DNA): TGTGCCAGCAGTTACCATACAGGGAACACTGAAGCTTTCTTT. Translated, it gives CASSYHTGNTEAFF.

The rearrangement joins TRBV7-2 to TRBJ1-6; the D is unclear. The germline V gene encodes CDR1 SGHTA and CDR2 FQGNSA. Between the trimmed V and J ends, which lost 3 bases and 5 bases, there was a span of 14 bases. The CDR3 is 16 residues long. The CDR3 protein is CASSFTRSVNNSPLHF. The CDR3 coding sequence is TGTGCCAGCAGCTTTACCCGCTCGGTCAATAATTCACCCCTCCACTTT.

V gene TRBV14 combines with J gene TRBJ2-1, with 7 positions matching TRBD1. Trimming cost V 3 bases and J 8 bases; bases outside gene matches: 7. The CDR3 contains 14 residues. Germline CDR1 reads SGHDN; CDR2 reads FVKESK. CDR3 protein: CASSHITGVDEQFF. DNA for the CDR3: TGTGCCAGCAGCCATATCACAGGGGTAGATGAGCAGTTCTTC. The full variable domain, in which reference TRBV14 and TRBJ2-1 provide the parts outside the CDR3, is EAGVTQFPSHSVIEKGQTVTLRCDPISGHDNLYWYRRVMGKEIKFLLHFVKESKQDESGMPNNRFLAERTGGTYSTLKVQPAELEDSGVYFCASSHITGVDEQFFGPGTRLTVL.

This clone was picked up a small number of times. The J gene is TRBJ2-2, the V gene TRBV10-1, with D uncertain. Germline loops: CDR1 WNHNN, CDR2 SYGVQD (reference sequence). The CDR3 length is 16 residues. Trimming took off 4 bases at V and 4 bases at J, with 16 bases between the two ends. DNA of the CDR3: TGCGCCAGCAGTGCAGGAACCACCCACGGCACCGGGGAGCTGTTTTTT. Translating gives CASSAGTTHGTGELFF.

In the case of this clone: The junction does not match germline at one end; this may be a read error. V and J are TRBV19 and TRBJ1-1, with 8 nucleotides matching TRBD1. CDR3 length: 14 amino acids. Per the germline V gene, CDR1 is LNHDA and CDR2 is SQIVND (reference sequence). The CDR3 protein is CASSTPRGLGGARF. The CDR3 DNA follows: TGTGCCAGTAGTACCCCCAGGGGGCTGGGGGGGGCTCGATTT.

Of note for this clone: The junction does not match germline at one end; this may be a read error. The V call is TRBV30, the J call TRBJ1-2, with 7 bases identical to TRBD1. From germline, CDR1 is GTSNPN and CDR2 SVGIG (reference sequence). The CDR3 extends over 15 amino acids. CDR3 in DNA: TGTGCCTGGAGTCCCGACGACAGGGATGTCTATGGCTACCCCTTC. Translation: CAWSPDDRDVYGYPF.

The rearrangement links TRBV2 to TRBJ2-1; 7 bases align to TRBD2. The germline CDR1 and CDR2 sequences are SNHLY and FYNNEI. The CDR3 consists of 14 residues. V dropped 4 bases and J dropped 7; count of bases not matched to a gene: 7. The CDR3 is CASSGWGGSNEQFF. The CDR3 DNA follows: TGTGCCAGCAGTGGGTGGGGGGGATCGAATGAGCAGTTCTTC.

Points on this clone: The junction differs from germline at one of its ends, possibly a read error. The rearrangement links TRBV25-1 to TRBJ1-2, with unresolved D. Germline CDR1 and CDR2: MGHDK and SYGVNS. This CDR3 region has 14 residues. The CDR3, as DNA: TGTGCCAGCAGTGACTCCCGGGGAGGGTATGGCTACCCCTTC. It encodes CASSDSRGGYGYPF.

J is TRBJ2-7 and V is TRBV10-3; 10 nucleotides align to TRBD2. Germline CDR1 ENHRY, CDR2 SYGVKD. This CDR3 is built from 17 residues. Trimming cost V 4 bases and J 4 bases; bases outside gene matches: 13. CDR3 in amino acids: CAISAVLQLAGKYEQYF. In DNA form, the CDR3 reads TGTGCCATCAGTGCCGTGCTTCAACTAGCGGGGAAGTACGAGCAGTACTTC.

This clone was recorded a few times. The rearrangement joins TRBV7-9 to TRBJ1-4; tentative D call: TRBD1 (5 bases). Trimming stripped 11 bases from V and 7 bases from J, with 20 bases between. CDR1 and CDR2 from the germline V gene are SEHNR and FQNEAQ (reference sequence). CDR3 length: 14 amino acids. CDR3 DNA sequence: TGTGCCGCCGGGTTTGGGCAGGGTGGTGAAAAACTGTTTTTT. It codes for CAAGFGQGGEKLFF.

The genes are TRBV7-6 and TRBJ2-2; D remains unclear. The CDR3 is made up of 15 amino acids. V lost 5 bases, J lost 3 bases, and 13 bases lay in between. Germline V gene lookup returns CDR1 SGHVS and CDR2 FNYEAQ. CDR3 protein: CASSVTRPDTGELFF. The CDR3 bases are TGTGCCAGCAGCGTGACACGCCCGGACACCGGGGAGCTGTTTTTT.

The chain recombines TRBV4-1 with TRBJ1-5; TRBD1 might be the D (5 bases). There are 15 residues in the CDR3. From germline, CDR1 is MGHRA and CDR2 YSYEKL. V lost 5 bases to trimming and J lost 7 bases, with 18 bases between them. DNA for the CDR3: TGCGCCAGCAGCAGACACGGGACGGCGGGGCAGCCCCAGCATTTT. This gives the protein CASSRHGTAGQPQHF.

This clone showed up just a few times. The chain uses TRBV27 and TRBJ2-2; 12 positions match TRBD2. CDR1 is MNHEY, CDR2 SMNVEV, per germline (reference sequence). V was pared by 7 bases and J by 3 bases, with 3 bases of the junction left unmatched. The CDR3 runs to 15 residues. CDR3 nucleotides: TGTGCCAGCACGACTAGCGGGGGATACACCGGGGAGCTGTTTTTT. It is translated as CASTTSGGYTGELFF.

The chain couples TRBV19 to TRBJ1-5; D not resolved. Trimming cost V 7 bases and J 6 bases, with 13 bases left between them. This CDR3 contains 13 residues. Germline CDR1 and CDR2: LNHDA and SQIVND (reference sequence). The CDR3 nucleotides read TGTGCCAGTAATGCAGATTATTTTCAGCCCCAGCATTTT. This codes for CASNADYFQPQHF. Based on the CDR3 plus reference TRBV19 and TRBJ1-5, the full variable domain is DGGITQSPKYLFRKEGQNVTLSCEQNLNHDAMYWYRQDPGQGLRLIYYSQIVNDFQKGDIAEGYSVSREKKESFPLTVTSAQKNPTAFYLCASNADYFQPQHFGDGTRLSIL.

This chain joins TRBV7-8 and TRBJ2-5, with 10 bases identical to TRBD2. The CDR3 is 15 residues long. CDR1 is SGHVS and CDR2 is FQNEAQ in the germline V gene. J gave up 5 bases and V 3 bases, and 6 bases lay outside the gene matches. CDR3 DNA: TGTGCCAGCAGCTTCCCCACTAGCGGGGTTGAGACCCAGTACTTC. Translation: CASSFPTSGVETQYF. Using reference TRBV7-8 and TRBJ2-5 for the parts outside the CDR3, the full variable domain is GAGVSQSPRYKVAKRGQDVALRCDPISGHVSLFWYQQALGQGPEFLTYFQNEAQLDKSGLPSDRFFAERPEGSVSTLKIQRTQQEDSAVYLCASSFPTSGVETQYFGPGTRLLVL.

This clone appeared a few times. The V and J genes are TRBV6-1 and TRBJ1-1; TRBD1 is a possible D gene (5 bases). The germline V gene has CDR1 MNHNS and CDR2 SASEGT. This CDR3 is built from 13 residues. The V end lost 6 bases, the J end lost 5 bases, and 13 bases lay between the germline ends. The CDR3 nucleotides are TGTGCCAGCAGCTGGAATGACAGAACTGAAGCTTTCTTT. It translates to CASSWNDRTEAFF.

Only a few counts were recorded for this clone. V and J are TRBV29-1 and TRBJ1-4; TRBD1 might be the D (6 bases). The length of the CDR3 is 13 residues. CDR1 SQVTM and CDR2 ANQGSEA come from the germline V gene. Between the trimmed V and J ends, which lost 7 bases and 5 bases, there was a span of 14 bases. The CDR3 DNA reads TGCAGCGGTACCCGGGGGGGCAATGAAAAACTGTTTTTT. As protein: CSGTRGGNEKLFF.

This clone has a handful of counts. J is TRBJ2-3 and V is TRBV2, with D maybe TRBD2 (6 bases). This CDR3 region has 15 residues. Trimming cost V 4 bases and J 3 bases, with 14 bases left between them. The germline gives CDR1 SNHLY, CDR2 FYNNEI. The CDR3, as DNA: TGTGCCAGCAGTGGGAAGTTAGCGGTGACAGATACGCAGTATTTT. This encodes CASSGKLAVTDTQYF.

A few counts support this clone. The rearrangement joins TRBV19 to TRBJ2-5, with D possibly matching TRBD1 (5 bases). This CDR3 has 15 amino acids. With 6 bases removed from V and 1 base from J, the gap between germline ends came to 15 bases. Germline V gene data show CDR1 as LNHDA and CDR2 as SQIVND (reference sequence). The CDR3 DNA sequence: TGTGCCAGTAGGCTCGCAGGGCTAATCCAAGAGACCCAGTACTTC. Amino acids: CASRLAGLIQETQYF.